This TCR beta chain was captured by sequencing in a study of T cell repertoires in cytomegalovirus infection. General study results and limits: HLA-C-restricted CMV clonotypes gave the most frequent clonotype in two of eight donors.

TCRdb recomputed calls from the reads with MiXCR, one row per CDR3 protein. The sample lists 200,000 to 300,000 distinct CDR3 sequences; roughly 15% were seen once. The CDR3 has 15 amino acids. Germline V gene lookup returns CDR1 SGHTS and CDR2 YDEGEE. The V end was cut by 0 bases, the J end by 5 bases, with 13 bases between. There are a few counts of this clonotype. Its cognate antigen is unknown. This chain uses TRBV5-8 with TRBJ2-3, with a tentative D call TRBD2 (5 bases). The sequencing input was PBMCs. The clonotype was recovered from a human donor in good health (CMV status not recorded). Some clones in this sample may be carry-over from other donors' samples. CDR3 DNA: TGTGCCAGCAGCTTGGCGCGCCGGGATATAGATACGCAGTATTTT. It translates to CASSLARRDIDTQYF.